The 7 T cell receptor beta chains reported below all come from one sample, sequenced in a study of patients and donors after allogeneic stem cell transplantation. MiXCR, run by TCRdb on the RT-PCR reads, gives a single entry per CDR3 protein. The data show roughly 940,000 distinct CDR3 sequences, with 15% to 20% seen just once and around 5.5% held by the top ten. The sample taken for sequencing was blood, either unsorted or a sorted T cell fraction (not recorded which). Every receptor here comes from a human donor who was either an allogeneic HSCT recipient or a stem cell or donor lymphocyte infusion donor (not recorded which). It is not recorded whose cells these are; they may come from a transplant donor.

This clonotype was found a few times. The rearrangement links TRBV5-1 to TRBJ2-1, with D perhaps being TRBD1 or TRBD2 (5 bases each). Germline V gene lookup returns CDR1 SGHRS and CDR2 YFSETQ. Trimming took off 0 bases at V and 8 bases at J, with 15 bases between the two ends. This CDR3 comprises 15 residues. Here the CDR3 DNA reads TGCGCCAGCAGCTTGGGTCAGGGAGCTCTGGATGAGCAGTTCTTC. This codes for CASSLGQGALDEQFF.

The chain has TRBV29-1 and TRBJ2-7; 9 bases are a match to TRBD1. With V trimmed by 6 bases and J by 5 bases, 11 bases remained unmatched. CDR3 length: 14 amino acids. Germline V gives CDR1 SQVTM, CDR2 ANQGSEA. CDR3 sequence: CSVAFDDRGNEQYF. The CDR3 region has the DNA TGCAGCGTCGCTTTCGACGACAGGGGGAACGAGCAGTACTTC.

The chain is built from TRBV5-1 and TRBJ2-5; D is unclear. Per the germline V gene, CDR1 is SGHRS and CDR2 is YFSETQ. This CDR3 has 14 amino acids. Trimming left V 0 bases short and J 5 bases short, with 11 bases between. The chain's CDR3 is CASSLAIKTETQYF. CDR3 sequence (DNA): TGCGCCAGCAGCTTGGCCATAAAGACGGAGACCCAGTACTTC.

This clonotype was counted at least ten times. V and J are TRBV7-2 and TRBJ1-5; D not resolved. The germline CDR1 and CDR2 sequences are SGHTA and FQGNSA. This CDR3 is 14 amino acids long. The V end lost 2 bases, the J end lost 0 bases, and 5 bases lay between the germline ends. CDR3 region: CASSLWDSNQPQHF. The CDR3 nucleotides read TGTGCCAGCAGCTTATGGGATAGCAATCAGCCCCAGCATTTT.

This clonotype has only a few counts. The chain carries TRBV12-3 or TRBV12-4 and TRBJ1-3; TRBD1 matches at 10 bases. This CDR3 is 14 amino acids long. The trim removed 6 bases at V and 4 bases at J, leaving 3 bases unmatched. As DNA, the CDR3 is TGTGCCAGCAGCGACAGGGGGCAAGGAAACACCATATATTTT. It translates to CASSDRGQGNTIYF.

The chain uses TRBV5-1 and TRBJ2-1; 13 bases are a match to TRBD2. Germline CDR1 and CDR2: SGHRS and YFSETQ. The CDR3 runs to 18 residues. V lost 0 bases to trimming and J lost 10 bases; unmatched junction nucleotides: 13. The CDR3 region has the DNA TGCGCCAGCAGCTTGGAAGGAGGCGGGACTAGCGGGACGGGGGAGCAGTTCTTC. This codes for CASSLEGGGTSGTGEQFF.

This chain connects TRBV3-1 to TRBJ2-5, with D tentatively TRBD1 (6 bases). The ends were cut back, 3 bases at V and 2 bases at J, with 7 bases in the middle. The germline gives CDR1 LGHDT, CDR2 YNNKEL (reference sequence). This CDR3 is 13 amino acids long. This CDR3 reads CASSQGHQETQYF. CDR3 nucleotides: TGTGCCAGCAGCCAGGGACATCAAGAGACCCAGTACTTC.